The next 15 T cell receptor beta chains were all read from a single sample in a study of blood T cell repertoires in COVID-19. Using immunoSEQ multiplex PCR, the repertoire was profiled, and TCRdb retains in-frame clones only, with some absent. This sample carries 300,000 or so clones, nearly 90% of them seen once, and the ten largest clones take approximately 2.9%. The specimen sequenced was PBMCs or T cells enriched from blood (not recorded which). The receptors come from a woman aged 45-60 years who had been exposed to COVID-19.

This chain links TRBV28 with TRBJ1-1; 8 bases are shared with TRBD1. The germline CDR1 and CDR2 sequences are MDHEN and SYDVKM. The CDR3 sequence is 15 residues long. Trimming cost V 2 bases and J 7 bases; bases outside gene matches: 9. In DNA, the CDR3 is TGTGCCAGCAGTTTAAGGGACAGGTTGGCTTTTGAAGCTTTCTTT. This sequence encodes CASSLRDRLAFEAFF.

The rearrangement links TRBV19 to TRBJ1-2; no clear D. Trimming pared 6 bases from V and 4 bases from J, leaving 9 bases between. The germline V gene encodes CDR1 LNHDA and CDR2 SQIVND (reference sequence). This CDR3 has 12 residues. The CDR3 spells CASSQAGYGYTF. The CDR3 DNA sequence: TGTGCCAGTAGCCAGGCGGGCTATGGCTACACCTTC.

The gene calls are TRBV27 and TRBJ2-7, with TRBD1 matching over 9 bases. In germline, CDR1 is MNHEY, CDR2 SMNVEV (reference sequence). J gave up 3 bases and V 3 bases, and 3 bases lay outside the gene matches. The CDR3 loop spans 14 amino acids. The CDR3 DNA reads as TGTGCCAGCAGTTTGGACAGGGGTGGCTACGAGCAGTACTTC. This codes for CASSLDRGGYEQYF.

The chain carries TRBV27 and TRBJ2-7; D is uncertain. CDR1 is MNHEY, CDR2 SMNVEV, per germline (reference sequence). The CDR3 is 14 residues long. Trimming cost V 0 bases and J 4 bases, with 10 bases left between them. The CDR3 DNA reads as TGTGCCAGCAGTTTATCCGGAAGAGGATACGAGCAGTACTTC. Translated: CASSLSGRGYEQYF.

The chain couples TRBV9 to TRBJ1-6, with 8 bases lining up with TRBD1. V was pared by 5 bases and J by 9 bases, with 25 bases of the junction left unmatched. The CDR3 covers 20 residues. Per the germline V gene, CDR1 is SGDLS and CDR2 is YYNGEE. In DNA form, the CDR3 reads TGTGCCAGCAGTGCATACTATCCGGGACAGGCGATTGGGAGTGGTTCACCCCTCCACTTT. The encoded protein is CASSAYYPGQAIGSGSPLHF. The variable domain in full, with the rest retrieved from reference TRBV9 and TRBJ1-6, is DSGVTQTPKHLITATGQRVTLRCSPRSGDLSVYWYQQSLDQGLQFLIQYYNGEERAKGNILERFSAQQFPDLHSELNLSSLELGDSALYFCASSAYYPGQAIGSGSPLHFGNGTRLTVT.

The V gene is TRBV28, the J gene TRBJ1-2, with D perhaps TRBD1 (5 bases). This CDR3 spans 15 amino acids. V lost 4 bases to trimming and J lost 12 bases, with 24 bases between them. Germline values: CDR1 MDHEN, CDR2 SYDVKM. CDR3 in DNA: TGTGCCAGCAGTTCCCTAGACAGTGCCCCTAAGCTTCACACCTTC. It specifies CASSSLDSAPKLHTF.

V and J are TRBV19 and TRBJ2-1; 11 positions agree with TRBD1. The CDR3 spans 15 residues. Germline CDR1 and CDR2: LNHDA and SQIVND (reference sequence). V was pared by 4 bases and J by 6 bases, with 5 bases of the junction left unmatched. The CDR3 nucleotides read TGTGCCAGTAGTACTGGACAGGGGGCGGTCAATGAGCAGTTCTTC. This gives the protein CASSTGQGAVNEQFF.

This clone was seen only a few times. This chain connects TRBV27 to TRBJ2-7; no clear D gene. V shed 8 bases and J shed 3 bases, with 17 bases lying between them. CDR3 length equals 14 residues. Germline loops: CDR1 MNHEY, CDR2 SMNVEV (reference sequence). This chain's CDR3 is CASGRLGPDYEQYF. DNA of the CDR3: TGTGCCAGCGGCCGTCTTGGGCCGGACTACGAGCAGTACTTC.

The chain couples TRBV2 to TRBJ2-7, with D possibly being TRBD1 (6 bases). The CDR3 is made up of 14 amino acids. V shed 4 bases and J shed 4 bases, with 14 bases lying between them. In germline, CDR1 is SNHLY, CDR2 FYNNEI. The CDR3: CASSVKGDEYEQYF. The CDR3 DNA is TGTGCCAGCAGTGTGAAGGGGGACGAGTACGAGCAGTACTTC.

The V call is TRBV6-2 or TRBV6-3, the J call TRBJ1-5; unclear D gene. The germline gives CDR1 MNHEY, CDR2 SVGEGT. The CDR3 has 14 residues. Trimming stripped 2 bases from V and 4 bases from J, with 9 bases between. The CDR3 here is CASSYGGQNQPQHF. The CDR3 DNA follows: TGTGCCAGCAGTTACGGTGGTCAGAATCAGCCCCAGCATTTT.

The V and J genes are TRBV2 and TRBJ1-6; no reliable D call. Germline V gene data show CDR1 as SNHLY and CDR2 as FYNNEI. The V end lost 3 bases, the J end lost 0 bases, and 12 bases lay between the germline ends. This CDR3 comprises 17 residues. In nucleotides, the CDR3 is TGTGCCAGCAGTGATTCACAGTTCAGCTCCTATAATTCACCCCTCCACTTT. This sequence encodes CASSDSQFSSYNSPLHF.

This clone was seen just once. For the CDR3, the DNA is TGTGCCAGCAGCTTAGGTCTAGCGGGGGGCTCATCCTACGAGCAGTACTTC. It is translated as CASSLGLAGGSSYEQYF. The chain combines TRBV7-9 with TRBJ2-7, with 11 bases aligning to TRBD2. CDR1 and CDR2 from the germline V gene are SEHNR and FQNEAQ (reference sequence). With 1 base clipped from V and 1 base from J, the junction kept 6 bases outside the gene matches. This CDR3 contains 17 residues.

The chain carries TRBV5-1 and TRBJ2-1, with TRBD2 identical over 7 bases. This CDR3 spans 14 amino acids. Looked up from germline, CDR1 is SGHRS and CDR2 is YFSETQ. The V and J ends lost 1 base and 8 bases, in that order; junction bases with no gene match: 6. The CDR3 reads CASSLTSGAYEQFF. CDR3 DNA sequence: TGCGCCAGCAGCTTGACGAGCGGGGCCTATGAGCAGTTCTTC.

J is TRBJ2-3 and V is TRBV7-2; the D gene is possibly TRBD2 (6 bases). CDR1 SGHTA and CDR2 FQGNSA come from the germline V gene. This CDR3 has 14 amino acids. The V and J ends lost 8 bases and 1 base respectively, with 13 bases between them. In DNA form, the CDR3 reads TGTGCCAGCGGGGGGACGGGTGGCACAGATACGCAGTATTTT. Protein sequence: CASGGTGGTDTQYF.

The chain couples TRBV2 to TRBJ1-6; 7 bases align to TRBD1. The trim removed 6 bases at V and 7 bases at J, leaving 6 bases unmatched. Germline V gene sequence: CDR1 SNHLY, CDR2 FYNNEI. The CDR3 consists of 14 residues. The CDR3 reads CASSNRGGNSPLHF. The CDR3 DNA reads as TGTGCCAGCAGCAACAGGGGCGGGAATTCACCCCTCCACTTT.